The sequence of this T cell receptor (beta chain) was determined in a study of T cells in Graves' hyperthyroidism and ophthalmopathy. The overall study: Any treatment followed the collection of peripheral blood at initial diagnosis.

This CDR3 comprises 15 residues. Germline-derived CDR1 and CDR2 are MNHNS and SASEGT. V shed 7 bases, J shed 7 bases, and the junction held 9 bases outside the gene matches. This clonotype showed up just a few times. Investigators excluded patients with uncontrolled infection, other autoimmune disease, pregnancy or lactation. RNA transcripts provided the source from which TCR beta CDR3 regions were amplified. HTBI primers drove first-round RT-PCR of the TCR CDR3. TCRdb independently ran MiXCR on the multiplex PCR reads; one entry per CDR3 protein. Among about 640,000 distinct CDR3 sequences listed, around 13% were seen once.

The chain carries TRBV6-1 and TRBJ2-2; 10 nucleotides agree with TRBD1. The sequencing input was blood. This clonotype originated in a woman aged 45-60 years with Graves' ophthalmopathy. CDR3 loop: CASTLWTGGGGELFF. CDR3 coding DNA: TGTGCCAGCACCCTCTGGACAGGGGGTGGCGGGGAGCTGTTTTTT.